These 10 T cell receptor beta chains share one sample of origin, sequenced in a study of long-term antiretroviral therapy in people with HIV (dated by TCRdb to between 2022 and 2023). The immunoSEQ hsTCRB v3.0 assay was used at survey level resolution for TRB variable region sequencing. TCRdb limited this immuneACCESS table to in-frame rearrangements with V and J called. A share of clones is missing; checked studies link under half to unresolved V genes, and the rest is unexplained. The sample has about 6,600 clones on record, 74% of them singletons. Around 8% of the sample lies in the top ten. Here the sequenced sample was unsorted PBMCs, taken 0.1 years before starting antiretroviral therapy. These receptor sequences come from a young man with HIV.

The chain has TRBV18 and TRBJ1-2; the match to TRBD1 covers 7 bases. The CDR3 has 14 residues. In germline, CDR1 is KGHSH, CDR2 LQKENI. The V gene end was trimmed by 3 bases and the J gene end by 8 bases; junction bases not matched to a gene: 9. DNA of the CDR3: TGTGCCAGCTCACCGGAAATGGTAGGGGGCGGCTACACCTTC. It translates to CASSPEMVGGGYTF.

This sequence joins TRBV28 and TRBJ2-1; 9 bases are a match to TRBD1. The CDR3 has 18 amino acids. Germline lookup yields CDR1 MDHEN and CDR2 SYDVKM. J gave up 4 bases and V 6 bases, and 16 bases lay outside the gene matches. The CDR3 loop reads CASRSEQGAFNSYNEQFF. CDR3 in DNA: TGTGCCAGCAGGTCTGAACAGGGGGCCTTCAACTCATACAATGAGCAGTTCTTC.

Sample share makes this clone medium-sized. The genes are TRBV28 and TRBJ1-3; 8 nucleotides match TRBD1. V lost 5 bases and J lost 4; bases outside the gene matches: 7. This CDR3 region has 15 residues. Germline values: CDR1 MDHEN, CDR2 SYDVKM. The CDR3 is CASSPSDRAGNTIYF. The CDR3 bases are TGTGCCAGCAGTCCCTCGGACAGGGCCGGAAACACCATATATTTT.

This rearrangement joins TRBV19 to TRBJ1-1, with 11 bases fitting TRBD1. Per germline, CDR1 LNHDA and CDR2 SQIVND (reference sequence). Germline trimming cut 4 bases from V and 3 bases from J; bases unmatched to any gene: 7. This CDR3 region has 16 residues. Written as DNA, the CDR3 is TGTGCCAGTAGTAGGACAGGGGGCAGGTTTGACACTGAAGCTTTCTTT. The encoded protein is CASSRTGGRFDTEAFF.

This rearrangement joins TRBV7-2 to TRBJ2-3; D call uncertain. Per germline, CDR1 SGHTA and CDR2 FQGNSA. The CDR3 is 12 amino acids. V lost 3 bases, J lost 4 bases, and 5 bases lay in between. CDR3 in amino acids: CASSLRADTQYF. CDR3 nucleotide sequence: TGTGCCAGCAGCTTGCGAGCAGATACGCAGTATTTT.

This clone was recorded only once. CDR3: CASSPWRLGAGELFF. CDR3 in DNA: TGTGCCAGCAGCCCCTGGAGGTTGGGCGCCGGGGAGCTGTTTTTT. The chain is built from TRBV7-8 and TRBJ2-2; a possible D gene is TRBD2 (5 bases). V lost 5 bases and J 6 bases, leaving 16 bases between the germline ends. Germline loops: CDR1 SGHVS, CDR2 FQNEAQ. The CDR3 has 15 residues.

This chain connects TRBV5-1 to TRBJ2-5; D is undetermined. Trimming took 1 base from V and 0 from J, leaving 10 bases between them. Germline CDR1 reads SGHRS; CDR2 reads YFSETQ. The CDR3 covers 15 residues. The CDR3 nucleotides read TGCGCCAGCAGCTTGAGTGGCGTAAACCAAGAGACCCAGTACTTC. Translation gives CASSLSGVNQETQYF.

The chain joins TRBV6-5 to TRBJ2-7; D is undetermined. Germline V gene data show CDR1 as MNHEY and CDR2 as SVGAGI. This CDR3 spans 14 amino acids. Trimming stripped 6 bases from V and 0 bases from J, with 12 bases between. CDR3 in DNA: TGTGCCAGCAGCCCCATCGGACCCTCCTACGAGCAGTACTTC. Protein sequence: CASSPIGPSYEQYF.

The chain links TRBV6-4 to TRBJ2-1; maybe TRBD1 (6 bases). V was shortened by 4 bases and J by 7 bases, with 11 bases between the two germline ends. CDR3 length: 13 amino acids. Germline V lookup: CDR1 MRHNA, CDR2 SNTAGT. The CDR3 here is CASSVFQGNEQFF. The CDR3 nucleotides are TGTGCCAGCAGTGTATTTCAGGGGAATGAGCAGTTCTTC.

The chain couples TRBV2 to TRBJ2-7, with a possible D match to TRBD1 (5 bases). The CDR3 covers 17 residues. Trimming pared 2 bases from V and 2 bases from J, leaving 19 bases between. Germline V gene sequence: CDR1 SNHLY, CDR2 FYNNEI. The CDR3 region is CASSENSPAGQPYEQYF. Written as DNA, the CDR3 is TGTGCCAGCAGTGAAAATAGTCCGGCAGGGCAACCCTACGAGCAGTACTTC.